Following are 9 T cell receptor beta chains from one sample sequenced in a study of T-cell reconstitution after alpha-beta-depleted transplantation in children. Unique molecular identifiers were built into the TCRbeta library. TCRdb analysed the PCR reads with MiXCR anew, one entry per CDR3 protein. The sample gives about 420,000 distinct CDR3 sequences, 16% of which show up once; approximately 29% is in the top ten. This material consisted of PBMCs, mostly from graft donor cells, taken 360 days after TCRalphabeta/CD19-depleted stem cell transplant. These receptors were obtained from a boy under three years old who had a stem cell transplant for Wiskott-Aldrich syndrome, so the T cells may come from the graft donor.

The sample holds one count of this clonotype. V usage is TRBV12-3 or TRBV12-4 and J usage is TRBJ2-1; possible D gene TRBD2, 6 bases. V lost 7 bases and J lost 8, with 24 bases in between. The CDR3 length is 16 residues. The CDR3 DNA reads TGTGCCAGCACCTATGGCGGCGGGAAGGCGGCGGATGAGCAGTTCTTC. As protein: CASTYGGGKAADEQFF.

The CDR3 loop reads CASSPGGRTTYEQYF. The CDR3 DNA reads as TGCGCCAGCAGCCCCGGAGGGCGGACGACCTACGAGCAGTACTTC. This rearrangement joins TRBV5-1 to TRBJ2-7; a possible D gene is TRBD2 (6 bases). Germline V gene sequence: CDR1 SGHRS, CDR2 YFSETQ. The ends were cut back, 4 bases at V and 2 bases at J, with 16 bases in the middle. This CDR3 is 15 amino acids long.

This clonotype was found a few times. J is TRBJ1-3 and V is TRBV12-3 or TRBV12-4; D remains unclear. V lost 3 bases to trimming and J lost 2 bases, with 8 bases between them. The CDR3 length is 14 residues. The CDR3 reads CASSFLGPGNTIYF. The CDR3 DNA reads as TGTGCCAGCAGTTTTCTTGGACCTGGAAACACCATATATTTT.

This clonotype turned up a few times. This chain uses TRBV12-3 or TRBV12-4 with TRBJ2-7; weak D call: TRBD1 (5 bases). The V gene lost 5 bases and the J gene lost 6 bases, with 17 bases spanning the gap. The CDR3 is made up of 14 amino acids. The CDR3 protein is CASSPTPTEPEQYF. The DNA of the CDR3 is TGTGCCAGCAGTCCCACGCCGACAGAACCCGAGCAGTACTTC.

The chain has TRBV6-1 and TRBJ2-7; D unclear. CDR3 size: 14 residues. Trimming removed 7 bases from V and 5 bases from J, with 18 bases in between. From germline, CDR1 is MNHNS and CDR2 SASEGT. As DNA, the CDR3 is TGTGCCAGCACTGGTCGGGCTTACACGAACGAGCAGTACTTC. Protein sequence: CASTGRAYTNEQYF.

The chain couples TRBV12-3 or TRBV12-4 to TRBJ2-4; 7 bases fit TRBD2. The CDR3 length is 16 residues. V shed 1 base, J shed 4 bases, and the junction held 7 bases outside the gene matches. The CDR3 here is CASSLGLAAGKNIQYF. The DNA of the CDR3 is TGTGCCAGCAGTTTAGGTCTAGCGGCAGGGAAAAACATTCAGTACTTC.

This clonotype was seen a few times. This sequence joins TRBV7-2 and TRBJ2-2; unclear D gene. The CDR3 is made up of 13 amino acids. V was cut by 3 bases and J by 4 bases, with 6 bases left in between. Per germline, CDR1 SGHTA and CDR2 FQGNSA. For the CDR3, the DNA is TGTGCCAGCAGCTTTAAGTTCACCGGGGAGCTGTTTTTT. It yields the protein CASSFKFTGELFF.

This clonotype was seen a few times. The rearrangement uses TRBV4-2 and TRBJ2-7, with 7 bases lining up with TRBD2. With 0 bases clipped from V and 0 bases from J, the junction kept 5 bases outside the gene matches. The germline gives CDR1 LGHNA, CDR2 YNFKEQ. This CDR3 has 16 amino acids. The CDR3 is CASSQDLGGSSYEQYF. The DNA for the CDR3 is TGTGCCAGCAGCCAAGATCTGGGGGGGAGCTCCTACGAGCAGTACTTC.

This clonotype was recorded at least ten times. CDR3 nucleotides: TGTGCCAGCAGTTACCGCCACAGGGGGGGCACTGAAGCTTTCTTT. Translating gives CASSYRHRGGTEAFF. The chain has TRBV6-2 or TRBV6-3 and TRBJ1-1; 8 bases fit TRBD1. Trimming removed 2 bases from V and 4 bases from J; junction bases left unmatched: 6. The CDR3 is 15 amino acids. CDR1 is MNHEY, CDR2 SVGEGT, per germline.